This is a list of T cell receptor beta chains from one sample in a study of blood T cells in healthy people across ages. TCRdb ran MiXCR on the 5' RACE reads and lists one entry per CDR3 protein. The sample includes fewer than 950,000 distinct CDR3 sequences, around 34% seen only once; the top ten take roughly 13%. The sequencing sample was made of blood. The receptors originated from a man younger than 35 in good health. CDR3s include the opening cysteine and the closing phenylalanine or tryptophan. Each record gives: clone size, D gene, J gene, V gene, CDR3 DNA, CDR3 protein. D genes are given only for firm matches. Part of the rows lack a size; the others show once, few, many or a class for expanded clones.

NA,TRBD1,TRBJ2-1,TRBV12-3/TRBV12-4,TGTGCCAGCAGTTTGGACCCGAACAGGGGTTCCTACAATGAGCAGTTCTTC,CASSLDPNRGSYNEQFF
NA,NA,TRBJ1-5,TRBV6-5,TGTGCCAGCAGCTACGATGGAAATCAGCCCCAGCATTTT,CASSYDGNQPQHF
NA,NA,TRBJ2-3,TRBV7-8,TGTGCCAGCAGCCCCGGTGTCGGGGGTAGCACAGATACGCAGTATTTT,CASSPGVGGSTDTQYF
few,NA,TRBJ2-1,TRBV2,TGTGCCAGCCGGCGGACGGGCGAGCAGTTCTTC,CASRRTGEQFF
NA,NA,TRBJ2-1,TRBV3-1,TGTGCCAGCAGCCAAGATCCAGCGGCAAACAATGAGCAGTTCTTC,CASSQDPAANNEQFF
many,NA,TRBJ1-2,TRBV4-1,TGCGCCAGCAGCCAAGGGCCAGCATATGGCTACACCTTC,CASSQGPAYGYTF
NA,NA,TRBJ1-1,TRBV29-1,TGCAGCGTTGAAAGGAAGGGAACGAACACTGAAGCTTTCTTT,CSVERKGTNTEAFF
many,NA,TRBJ2-7,TRBV9,TGTGCCAGCAGCGTAGCGGCCAACCCCTACGAGCAGTACTTC,CASSVAANPYEQYF
few,NA,TRBJ1-1,TRBV6-5,TGTGCCAGCAGTTACAGGGAGGTGACTGAAGCTTTCTTT,CASSYREVTEAFF
few,TRBD2,TRBJ2-7,TRBV29-1,TGCAGCGTTGAGCGGGGGGAGGCCTACGAGCAGTACTTC,CSVERGEAYEQYF
few,TRBD1,TRBJ2-2,TRBV10-3,TGTGCCATCCCAAAGGGACAGGGAGATCGGTTGAACACCGGGGAGCTGTTTTTT,CAIPKGQGDRLNTGELFF
many,NA,TRBJ2-3,TRBV4-3,TGCGCCAGCAGCCAATTCCACGGAACTAGCACAGATACGCAGTATTTT,CASSQFHGTSTDTQYF
few,NA,TRBJ2-3,TRBV20-1,TGCAGTGCTAGACTGGAGGATACGCAGTATTTT,CSARLEDTQYF
NA,NA,TRBJ2-2,TRBV3-1,TGTGCCAGCATCTATAACACCGGGGAGCTGTTTTTT,CASIYNTGELFF
NA,NA,TRBJ2-5,TRBV6-5,TGTGCCAGCAGTTACTCGCGGGGTGGAGAGACCCAGTACTTC,CASSYSRGGETQYF
few,NA,TRBJ2-5,TRBV7-2,TGTGCCAGCAGCTCGAGAGGCTCCCCTCAAGAGACCCAGTACTTC,CASSSRGSPQETQYF
few,NA,TRBJ2-3,TRBV7-9,TGTGCCAGCAGCTTAGGGATTATCAGTGCTAGCACAGATACGCAGTATTTT,CASSLGIISASTDTQYF
few,NA,TRBJ1-3,TRBV5-1,TGCGCCAGCAGCTCTTCAGGGGCGGGAGGAAACACCATATATTTT,CASSSSGAGGNTIYF
NA,NA,TRBJ1-6,TRBV4-2,TGTGCCAGCAGCCAAGACGGTTCACCCCTCCACTTT,CASSQDGSPLHF
NA,NA,TRBJ2-1,TRBV7-9,TGTGCCAGCAGCGCACCGGGACCCCGTATTCTGTTCTTC,CASSAPGPRILFF
few,TRBD2,TRBJ2-3,TRBV27,TGTGCCAGCCGCCGGGGGGTTACGCAGTATTTT,CASRRGVTQYF
NA,NA,TRBJ1-2,TRBV20-1,TGCAGTGCCAAAAATCCTGCCTCCGGGGATTATGGCTACACCTTC,CSAKNPASGDYGYTF
NA,TRBD1,TRBJ2-1,TRBV20-1,TGCAGTGTTAGACAGGGACAGACAAACAATGAGCAGTTCTTC,CSVRQGQTNNEQFF
many,TRBD1,TRBJ2-7,TRBV27,TGTGCCAGCAGTTTAGGGACAGGGATATACGAGCAGTACTTC,CASSLGTGIYEQYF
many,NA,TRBJ2-5,TRBV4-2,TGTGCCAGCAGCCAAGGTGGGACTGCACAAGAGACCCAGTACTTC,CASSQGGTAQETQYF
NA,NA,TRBJ2-7,TRBV7-8,TGTGCCAGCAGCAAGGGGAGGTTCCTTCCCTACGAGCAGTACTTC,CASSKGRFLPYEQYF
NA,TRBD1,TRBJ2-5,TRBV5-6,TGTGCCAGCAGCTTTAGACAGGGGGCCCCCAATGAGCAGTACTTC,CASSFRQGAPNEQYF
NA,NA,TRBJ2-3,TRBV7-9,TGTGCCAGCAGCCCCGGGGGGCTGGGCACAGATACGCGGTATTTT,CASSPGGLGTDTRYF
NA,NA,TRBJ1-5,TRBV20-1,TGCAGTGCCTATTCTGGGGGGGCATATAGCAATCAGCCCCAGCATTTT,CSAYSGGAYSNQPQHF
NA,NA,TRBJ1-5,TRBV12-3/TRBV12-4,TGTGCCAGCAGTTTGGAGGGGCTCCGGGCCCAGCATTTT,CASSLEGLRAQHF
NA,NA,TRBJ2-3,TRBV5-1,TGCGCCAGCAGCGAAGGGACGTCTAGCACAGATACGCAGTATTTT,CASSEGTSSTDTQYF
NA,TRBD1,TRBJ1-1,TRBV15,TGTGCCACCAGCAGACAGGGGGACGCTGAAGCTTTCTTT,CATSRQGDAEAFF
once,TRBD1,TRBJ2-7,TRBV4-1,TGCGCCAGCAGCCAAGATAGGGGGCTCTGGGGCGAGCAGTACTTC,CASSQDRGLWGEQYF
NA,NA,TRBJ2-2,TRBV5-1,TGCGCCAGCAGCTTGGTCGGCCCAACGGACACCGGGGAGCTGTTTTTT,CASSLVGPTDTGELFF
NA,TRBD2,TRBJ2-4,TRBV28,TGTGCCAGCAGTGTCCGGGAGGGGGGCATTCAGTACTTC,CASSVREGGIQYF
NA,NA,TRBJ1-2,TRBV6-5,TGTGCCAGCACCTCAAGCGAGGACAACCCGGACTATGGCTACACCTTC,CASTSSEDNPDYGYTF
many,TRBD1,TRBJ2-3,TRBV30,TGTGCCTGCACGAGGACAGGGCTTAGCACAGATACGCAGTATTTT,CACTRTGLSTDTQYF
few,TRBD2,TRBJ2-7,TRBV11-2,TGTGCCAGCACCGACTCTAGCGGGGGATTTCCGGACTACGAGCAGTACTTC,CASTDSSGGFPDYEQYF
NA,TRBD2,TRBJ2-1,TRBV2,TGTGCCAGCAGAGGACTAGCGGGAGGCCTCTACGAGCAGTTCTTC,CASRGLAGGLYEQFF
NA,NA,TRBJ1-2,TRBV5-6,TGTGCCAGCAGCCAAGACCCCCGGGGGGGGAGATATGGCTACACCTTC,CASSQDPRGGRYGYTF
NA,NA,TRBJ2-3,TRBV5-1,TGCGCCAGCAGCGACCCAGGGCCGGTGGATACGCAGTATTTT,CASSDPGPVDTQYF
few,TRBD2,TRBJ2-5,TRBV12-3/TRBV12-4,TGTGCCAGCAGCCTCAACCACGGGACTAGCGGGTTGGAGACCCAGTACTTC,CASSLNHGTSGLETQYF
NA,NA,TRBJ2-1,TRBV5-1,TGCGCCAGCGGGTTAGGACAAACAAATGAGCAGTTCTTC,CASGLGQTNEQFF
NA,NA,TRBJ1-2,TRBV7-2,TGTGCCAGCAGCTCCCCACAGGGAGGGAACGGCCACACCTTC,CASSSPQGGNGHTF
NA,NA,TRBJ1-2,TRBV12-3/TRBV12-4,TGTGCCAACAGACCCGGGGGAGGTGATGGCTACACCTTC,CANRPGGGDGYTF
NA,TRBD2,TRBJ2-5,TRBV9,TGTGCCAGCAGCACTAGCGGGGGGGCATGGGCCCAAGAGACCCAGTACTTC,CASSTSGGAWAQETQYF
NA,TRBD2,TRBJ2-1,TRBV20-1,TGCAGTGCCCCCGTAGCGGGGGGTGGTAATGAGCAGTTCTTC,CSAPVAGGGNEQFF
few,TRBD1,TRBJ1-2,TRBV12-3/TRBV12-4,TGTGCCAGCAGCTTCCGACAGGGGAATGGCTACACCTTC,CASSFRQGNGYTF
NA,NA,TRBJ2-3,TRBV14,TGTGCCAGCAGCCTGGGAGACGACTATAGGACAGATACGCAGTATTTT,CASSLGDDYRTDTQYF
NA,NA,TRBJ2-1,TRBV12-3/TRBV12-4,TGTGCCAGCAGTTTGTCGAAAACGGTGCTTGGCTACAATGAGCAGTTCTTC,CASSLSKTVLGYNEQFF